This T cell receptor (beta chain) was sequenced in a study of blood T cell repertoires in COVID-19. The overall study: Specimens from acute and convalescent COVID-19 originated in the United States, Italy and Spain. Sample material is recorded as cDNA or gDNA derived from T cells, B-cell-depleted T cells, or PBMCs.

With V trimmed by 7 bases and J by 7 bases, 4 bases remained unmatched. The CDR3 consists of 13 residues. Germline V lookup: CDR1 LNHDA, CDR2 SQIVND (reference sequence). Authors' methods: Estimated nucleated cell counts came from reference gene primer amplification. Method: immunoSEQ multiplex PCR; TCRdb's copy keeps in-frame clones and lacks some. That table supplies the V and J calls and clone size; D and trimming were determined from the DNA. The data contain approximately 110,000 clones, about 90% of them singletons. The sequence came from a woman aged 45-65 years with active or convalescent COVID-19. The chain links TRBV19 to TRBJ1-5, with 10 bases aligning to TRBD1. Sequencing was carried out using peripheral blood. DNA for the CDR3: TGTGCCAGTATAGGACAGGGGGTACAGCCCCAGCATTTT. It encodes CASIGQGVQPQHF. Full variable domain (remainder filled in from reference TRBV19 and TRBJ1-5): DGGITQSPKYLFRKEGQNVTLSCEQNLNHDAMYWYRQDPGQGLRLIYYSQIVNDFQKGDIAEGYSVSREKKESFPLTVTSAQKNPTAFYLCASIGQGVQPQHFGDGTRLSIL.